This TCR beta chain was sequenced in a study of blood T cell repertoires in COVID-19. Authors' analysis steps: Nucleated cell number was recorded as an estimate derived from reference gene primer amplification. The protocol was immunoSEQ multiplex PCR, while the TCRdb copy is restricted to in-frame clones and leaves out a portion. V and J calls and clone size are those listed in that table; D and trimming were worked out from the DNA. The sample consists of about 29,000 clones, about nine tenths of them appearing once. The CDR3 runs to 15 residues. Trimming left V 1 base short and J 1 base short, with 11 bases between. Germline loops: CDR1 SGHNT, CDR2 YYREEE (reference sequence).

The receptor's source is a human donor in a cohort sampled during active COVID-19. The gene calls are TRBV5-4 and TRBJ1-1; D call uncertain. Sequences were obtained from peripheral blood. The CDR3 coding sequence is TGTGCCAGCAGCTTGATTCAGGTAAAGAACACTGAAGCTTTCTTT. It codes for CASSLIQVKNTEAFF.